These 27 T cell receptor beta chains came from one sample sequenced in a study of OX40 agonist ivuxolimab in advanced cancers. The repertoire was sequenced with immunoSEQ multiplex PCR; TCRdb's copy has only in-frame clones and lacks some. The data hold about 90,000 clones, with approximately 91% observed a single time. Sample: CD4+ or CD8+ T cells sorted from blood, taken in a trial of the OX40 agonist ivuxolimab. These receptor sequences come from an adult with an advanced solid tumor such as melanoma, head and neck, liver or kidney cancer.

This chain joins TRBV28 and TRBJ1-6, with D perhaps TRBD1 (6 bases). V lost 3 bases to trimming and J lost 7 bases, with 10 bases between them. Germline V gene sequence: CDR1 MDHEN, CDR2 SYDVKM. The CDR3 covers 14 residues. The CDR3 region has the DNA TGTGCCAGCAGTTTTGCGGGGGGCAATTCACCCCTCCACTTT. Its translation: CASSFAGGNSPLHF.

The V and J genes are TRBV7-2 and TRBJ2-1; 8 nucleotides match TRBD1. Looked up from germline, CDR1 is SGHTA and CDR2 is FQGNSA. Germline trimming cut 5 bases from V and 0 bases from J; bases unmatched to any gene: 9. The length of the CDR3 is 17 residues. The CDR3 coding sequence is TGTGCCAGCAGCCCTCACAGGGGGACTTACTCCTACAATGAGCAGTTCTTC. The encoded protein is CASSPHRGTYSYNEQFF.

The chain employs TRBV4-1 and TRBJ1-2; no clear D. This CDR3 has 15 residues. Trimming stripped 1 base from V and 4 bases from J, with 13 bases between. Germline CDR1 reads MGHRA; CDR2 reads YSYEKL. In DNA form, the CDR3 reads TGCGCCAGCAGCCAAGTAGGAGGCGTATTCTATGGCTACACCTTC. Translating gives CASSQVGGVFYGYTF.

The V gene is TRBV9, the J gene TRBJ2-1; 8 nucleotides align to TRBD2. The CDR3 length is 14 residues. In germline, CDR1 is SGDLS, CDR2 YYNGEE. V lost 4 bases and J lost 2; bases outside the gene matches: 2. CDR3 amino acids: CASSPGLAYNEQFF. The CDR3 region has the DNA TGTGCCAGCAGCCCGGGACTAGCCTACAATGAGCAGTTCTTC.

The rearrangement uses TRBV15 and TRBJ2-7; 9 bases map to TRBD2. V was pared by 0 bases and J by 4 bases, with 7 bases of the junction left unmatched. Germline V CDR1 and CDR2: LNHNV, YYDKDF (reference sequence). The CDR3 has 16 amino acids. CDR3 in amino acids: CATSRDQLAGRYEQYF. Written as DNA, the CDR3 is TGTGCCACCAGCAGAGATCAGCTAGCGGGAAGGTACGAGCAGTACTTC.

This chain connects TRBV11-2 to TRBJ2-1; TRBD2 might be the D (6 bases). The V gene lost 1 base and the J gene lost 8 bases, with 21 bases spanning the gap. CDR1 is SGHAT, CDR2 FQNNGV, per germline. CDR3 size: 17 residues. CDR3 sequence (DNA): TGTGCCAGCAGCTTAGGGCGAAGGGGAGGTATAATGGATGAGCAGTTCTTC. Translated: CASSLGRRGGIMDEQFF.

This clone turned up a few times. The V gene is TRBV28, the J gene TRBJ1-4; TRBD1 is a possible D gene (5 bases). The V end lost 6 bases, the J end lost 8 bases, and 25 bases lay between the germline ends. The CDR3 is 17 amino acids. Germline V gives CDR1 MDHEN, CDR2 SYDVKM. In nucleotides, the CDR3 is TGTGCCAGCAGCCAAAGGACCGCCGGGACCTTAGGCGAAAAACTGTTTTTT. The encoded protein is CASSQRTAGTLGEKLFF.

The chain has TRBV21-1 and TRBJ2-5; the tabulated D call, TRBD2, remains unverified against the DNA. TRBV21-1 is reported as a pseudogene. The CDR3 runs 16 residues. DNA of the CDR3: TGTGCCAGCAGCAACATAACGGGACTAGCTTGTGAGACCCAGTACTTC. The encoded protein is CASSNITGLACETQYF.

This chain joins TRBV10-3 and TRBJ1-1; 10 bases are a match to TRBD1. This CDR3 has 16 amino acids. V trimming: 5 bases; J trimming: 0 bases; junction bases outside the gene matches: 6. Looked up from germline, CDR1 is ENHRY and CDR2 is SYGVKD. The CDR3 spells CAISLGQGSMNTEAFF. The CDR3 bases are TGTGCCATCAGTCTGGGACAGGGGAGCATGAACACTGAAGCTTTCTTT.

The CDR3 DNA reads TGTGCCAGCAGTCTAGCGGGAGGGTCCCACGAGCAGTACTTC. Protein: CASSLAGGSHEQYF. V usage is TRBV7-2 and J usage is TRBJ2-7; 12 nucleotides agree with TRBD2. CDR1 is SGHTA, CDR2 FQGNSA, per germline. Losses at the gene ends were 6 bases for V and 5 bases for J; bases not matched to a gene: 5. The CDR3 totals 14 residues. Variable domain in full (rest from reference TRBV7-2 and TRBJ2-7): GAGVSQSPSNKVTEKGKDVELRCDPISGHTALYWYRQSLGQGLEFLIYFQGNSAPDKSGLPSDRFSAERTGGSVSTLTIQRTQQEDSAVYLCASSLAGGSHEQYFGPGTRLTVT.

The rearrangement uses TRBV2 and TRBJ2-7; no clear D. Per germline, CDR1 SNHLY and CDR2 FYNNEI. The ends were cut back, 7 bases at V and 3 bases at J, with 7 bases in the middle. The CDR3 totals 11 residues. CDR3 residues: CASIESYEQYF. CDR3 in DNA: TGTGCCAGCATTGAGAGCTACGAGCAGTACTTC.

In this sample, this clone turned up once. The chain has TRBV5-1 and TRBJ2-5; a possible D gene is TRBD1 (6 bases). Trimming removed 4 bases from V and 2 bases from J, with 15 bases in between. The germline CDR1 and CDR2 sequences are SGHRS and YFSETQ. CDR3 length: 15 residues. As DNA, the CDR3 is TGCGCCAGCAGCGGAACGGGACAACGGCAAGAGACCCAGTACTTC. It translates to CASSGTGQRQETQYF. Drawing the rest from reference TRBV5-1 and TRBJ2-5, the complete variable domain is KAGVTQTPRYLIKTRGQQVTLSCSPISGHRSVSWYQQTPGQGLQFLFEYFSETQRNKGNFPGRFSGRQFSNSRSEMNVSTLELGDSALYLCASSGTGQRQETQYFGPGTRLLVL.

The gene calls are TRBV6-1 and TRBJ2-2; D might be TRBD2 (5 bases). V gave up 7 bases and J gave up 1 base, with 10 bases separating them. CDR1 is MNHNS and CDR2 is SASEGT in the germline V gene. There are 14 residues in the CDR3. The CDR3, as DNA: TGTGCCAGCACCCATGGAGGGAACACCGGGGAGCTGTTTTTT. This gives the protein CASTHGGNTGELFF.

The rearrangement links TRBV14 to TRBJ2-7, with a weak D call TRBD1 (5 bases). The ends were cut back, 2 bases at V and 7 bases at J, with 12 bases in the middle. CDR3 size: 13 residues. Germline CDR1 reads SGHDN; CDR2 reads FVKESK. Here the CDR3 DNA reads TGTGCCAGCAGCCAAACAGGCGTTTCGGAGCAGTACTTC. It specifies CASSQTGVSEQYF.

The J gene is TRBJ2-7, the V gene TRBV5-1; no definite D call. V was clipped by 4 bases and J by 0 bases, with 8 bases between them. The CDR3 runs 13 residues. Germline loops: CDR1 SGHRS, CDR2 YFSETQ. Written as DNA, the CDR3 is TGCGCCAGCAGCCTCCCGAACTCCTACGAGCAGTACTTC. This gives the protein CASSLPNSYEQYF.

V usage is TRBV11-3 and J usage is TRBJ1-2; D ambiguous. The CDR3 extends over 12 amino acids. Germline CDR1 is SGHNT and CDR2 is YENEEA. Trimming cost V 3 bases and J 4 bases, with 6 bases left between them. The CDR3 nucleotides are TGTGCCAGCAGCTTTAGGTCCTATGGCTACACCTTC. Protein: CASSFRSYGYTF. The whole variable domain, filled in from reference TRBV11-3 and TRBJ1-2, reads EAGVVQSPRYKIIEKKQPVAFWCNPISGHNTLYWYLQNLGQGPELLIRYENEEAVDDSQLPKDRFSAERLKGVDSTLKIQPAELGDSAVYLCASSFRSYGYTFGSGTRLTVV.

The chain carries TRBV18 and TRBJ2-5; D perhaps matches TRBD1 (5 bases). This CDR3 is 16 amino acids long. The V gene lost 3 bases and the J gene lost 5 bases, with 19 bases spanning the gap. CDR1 is KGHSH, CDR2 LQKENI, per germline. CDR3 residues: CASSPGGPAGLETQYF. CDR3 coding DNA: TGTGCCAGCTCACCGGGTGGTCCGGCAGGGCTGGAGACCCAGTACTTC.

The J gene is TRBJ2-1, the V gene TRBV9; maybe TRBD1 (7 bases). Trimming shortened V by 3 bases and J by 4 bases, and 11 bases separated the two germline ends. Germline V gene data show CDR1 as SGDLS and CDR2 as YYNGEE. This CDR3 has 14 amino acids. For the CDR3, the DNA is TGTGCCAGCAGCGGGAGGGACAGATACAATGAGCAGTTCTTC. Its protein product is CASSGRDRYNEQFF.

The gene calls are TRBV7-9 and TRBJ2-5; 10 positions match TRBD1. Germline V gives CDR1 SEHNR, CDR2 FQNEAQ (reference sequence). The CDR3 consists of 16 residues. Trimming cost V 0 bases and J 4 bases; bases outside gene matches: 5. The CDR3 nucleotides read TGTGCCAGCAGCTTAGCGGGGACAGGGGTTCGAGAGACCCAGTACTTC. Translated: CASSLAGTGVRETQYF.

There are a few counts of this clone. The J gene is TRBJ2-2, the V gene TRBV5-4; possibly TRBD2 for D (5 bases). The germline CDR1 and CDR2 sequences are SGHNT and YYREEE (reference sequence). The V end was cut by 5 bases, the J end by 2 bases, with 7 bases between. The CDR3 contains 13 residues. The CDR3, as DNA: TGTGCCAGCAGGGGGAGCAACACCGGGGAGCTGTTTTTT. Translated, it gives CASRGSNTGELFF.

The J gene is TRBJ1-4, the V gene TRBV4-1; D perhaps matches TRBD1 (5 bases). The CDR3 is 15 residues long. The V end was cut by 3 bases, the J end by 6 bases, with 14 bases between. The V gene's germline CDR1 is MGHRA and CDR2 YSYEKL. The CDR3 spells CASSQGTVVDEKLFF. The CDR3 DNA reads as TGCGCCAGCAGCCAGGGGACCGTGGTTGATGAAAAACTGTTTTTT.

This clone occurred once. The chain joins TRBV7-8 to TRBJ2-5; no reliable D call. TRBJ2-7 explains the end of the DNA better; the J call may be wrong. The CDR3 runs 13 residues. Germline V gives CDR1 SGHVS, CDR2 FQNEAQ. CDR3 DNA: TGTGCCAGCAGCTTAGGGGAAACCTACGAGCAGTACTTC. Its translation is CASSLGETYEQYF.

This clone was observed a single time. The chain recombines TRBV7-9 with TRBJ2-5; D not resolved. Germline V gene sequence: CDR1 SEHNR, CDR2 FQNEAQ (reference sequence). The CDR3 consists of 16 residues. V lost 1 base and J lost 3, with 15 bases in between. CDR3 residues: CASSLGSGGEKETQYF. The CDR3 nucleotides are TGTGCCAGCAGCTTAGGTTCGGGTGGTGAGAAAGAGACCCAGTACTTC.

The chain combines TRBV9 with TRBJ2-7; D possibly corresponds to TRBD2 (5 bases). CDR3 size: 12 residues. The germline gives CDR1 SGDLS, CDR2 YYNGEE. V was trimmed by 3 bases and J by 9 bases, leaving 13 bases between them. CDR3 region: CASSADGMAQYF. The CDR3 DNA is TGTGCCAGCAGCGCCGACGGGATGGCGCAGTACTTC. The whole variable domain, remainder taken from reference TRBV9 and TRBJ2-7, is DSGVTQTPKHLITATGQRVTLRCSPRSGDLSVYWYQQSLDQGLQFLIQYYNGEERAKGNILERFSAQQFPDLHSELNLSSLELGDSALYFCASSADGMAQYFGPGTRLTVT.

V gene TRBV4-3 combines with J gene TRBJ1-3; 7 bases fit TRBD1. With 2 bases clipped from V and 0 bases from J, the junction kept 10 bases outside the gene matches. This CDR3 has 18 residues. Germline V lookup: CDR1 LGHNA, CDR2 YSLEER. The CDR3 is CASSQQPSTGNSGNTIYF. The CDR3 coding sequence is TGCGCCAGCAGCCAACAACCTTCGACAGGGAACTCTGGAAACACCATATATTTT.

The chain is built from TRBV5-1 and TRBJ2-1; D is unresolved. CDR1 SGHRS and CDR2 YFSETQ come from the germline V gene. The V gene lost 0 bases and the J gene lost 3 bases, with 4 bases spanning the gap. This CDR3 is built from 13 residues. CDR3 amino acids: CASSLASYNEQFF. The CDR3 DNA reads as TGCGCCAGCAGCTTGGCCAGCTACAATGAGCAGTTCTTC.

With respect to this clone: The junction does not match germline at one end; this may be a read error. At the DNA level, this CDR3 is encoded by other sequences in the same sample as well. The V call is TRBV6-1, the J call TRBJ2-1; maybe TRBD2 (5 bases). This CDR3 region has 13 residues. From germline, CDR1 is MNHNS and CDR2 SASEGT. The CDR3 nucleotides read TGCGCCACCACACGGGAAACCTACAATGAGCAGTTCTTC. Protein product: CATTRETYNEQFF.